These 17 T cell receptor beta chains originate from one sample sequenced in a study of blood T cell repertoires in COVID-19. Only in-frame clones appear in the TCRdb table, and some are missing; sequencing was by immunoSEQ multiplex PCR. The sample includes about 100,000 clones, just over 85% seen only once; the top ten take roughly 4.6%. The sample was peripheral blood. All receptors come from a human donor in a cohort sampled during active COVID-19.

This chain uses TRBV5-1 with TRBJ2-2; D may be TRBD2 (6 bases). V was trimmed by 0 bases and J by 6 bases, leaving 9 bases between them. Germline-derived CDR1 and CDR2 are SGHRS and YFSETQ. The CDR3 covers 14 residues. The CDR3 reads CASSLGLGAGELFF. CDR3 in DNA: TGCGCCAGCAGCTTGGGACTAGGTGCCGGGGAGCTGTTTTTT.

V usage is TRBV6-5 and J usage is TRBJ2-1; 7 nucleotides agree with TRBD2. With 7 bases clipped from V and 5 bases from J, the junction kept 5 bases outside the gene matches. Germline V gene data show CDR1 as MNHEY and CDR2 as SVGAGI. This CDR3 has 13 residues. CDR3 nucleotide sequence: TGTGCCAGCACTTTCCGGGAGGACAATGAGCAGTTCTTC. It encodes CASTFREDNEQFF.

The V and J genes are TRBV3-1 (or the pseudogene TRBV3-2) and TRBJ2-3, with 7 bases that match TRBD2. The CDR3 is 14 amino acids. Germline CDR1 and CDR2: LGHDT and YNNKEL (reference sequence). V was pared by 2 bases and J by 4 bases, with 3 bases of the junction left unmatched. The CDR3 sequence is CASSQLAGADTQYF. The CDR3 nucleotides are TGTGCCAGCAGCCAATTGGCGGGAGCAGATACGCAGTATTTT.

The V gene is TRBV24-1, the J gene TRBJ2-3; maybe TRBD2 (5 bases). V was clipped by 4 bases and J by 2 bases, with 12 bases between them. The CDR3 runs 15 residues. Germline V gene sequence: CDR1 KGHDR, CDR2 SFDVKD. CDR3 DNA: TGTGCCACCAGTGAAGTAGGCGGGCCCACAGATACGCAGTATTTT. It specifies CATSEVGGPTDTQYF.

V usage is TRBV2 and J usage is TRBJ2-7, with 9 bases matching TRBD2. The trim removed 4 bases at V and 4 bases at J, leaving 11 bases unmatched. This CDR3 contains 16 residues. Germline V gene data show CDR1 as SNHLY and CDR2 as FYNNEI. CDR3: CASSGIIAGVQYEQYF. Here the CDR3 DNA reads TGTGCCAGCAGTGGAATAATAGCGGGAGTTCAATACGAGCAGTACTTC.

V and J are TRBV20-1 and TRBJ1-2, with D possibly matching TRBD1 (5 bases). CDR1 and CDR2 from the germline V gene are DFQATT and SNEGSKA (reference sequence). Trimming removed 3 bases at V and 3 bases at J, with 14 bases between. The CDR3 runs to 14 residues. CDR3 bases: TGCAGTGCTAGTGGGGCAGGGTCTGACTATGGCTACACCTTC. Residues: CSASGAGSDYGYTF.

This chain links TRBV5-1 with TRBJ2-5; weak D call: TRBD2 (5 bases). The CDR3 consists of 14 residues. Germline CDR1 and CDR2: SGHRS and YFSETQ. The V gene lost 3 bases and the J gene lost 2 bases, with 11 bases spanning the gap. The CDR3 reads CASSSGRGQETQYF. CDR3 bases: TGCGCCAGCAGCTCCGGACGGGGTCAAGAGACCCAGTACTTC. The full variable domain, completed using reference TRBV5-1 and TRBJ2-5, is KAGVTQTPRYLIKTRGQQVTLSCSPISGHRSVSWYQQTPGQGLQFLFEYFSETQRNKGNFPGRFSGRQFSNSRSEMNVSTLELGDSALYLCASSSGRGQETQYFGPGTRLLVL.

The chain carries TRBV2 and TRBJ2-3; 7 bases are a match to TRBD2. Per the germline V gene, CDR1 is SNHLY and CDR2 is FYNNEI. Losses at the gene ends were 3 bases for V and 7 bases for J; bases not matched to a gene: 4. CDR3 length equals 13 residues. DNA for the CDR3: TGTGCCAGCAGTGAGGGAGGGCAACATACGCAGTATTTT. It translates to CASSEGGQHTQYF.

CDR3 in DNA: TGTGCCAGCAGTAACAGGGGGAATCAGCCCCAGCATTTT. This sequence encodes CASSNRGNQPQHF. The chain joins TRBV27 to TRBJ1-5, with 8 nucleotides matching TRBD1. The V and J ends lost 5 bases and 4 bases, in that order; junction bases with no gene match: 1. The germline V gene has CDR1 MNHEY and CDR2 SMNVEV (reference sequence). This CDR3 contains 13 residues.

This sequence joins TRBV11-2 and TRBJ2-3; perhaps TRBD2 as D (6 bases). The V gene lost 5 bases and the J gene lost 0 bases, with 15 bases spanning the gap. This CDR3 has 16 amino acids. Germline V gives CDR1 SGHAT, CDR2 FQNNGV. The CDR3 sequence is CASSLAGGKSTDTQYF. CDR3 DNA: TGTGCCAGCAGCCTCGCCGGGGGAAAGAGCACAGATACGCAGTATTTT.

This clone turned up a few times. In nucleotides, the CDR3 is TGTGCCAGCAGCCAAAACTCCCTAGCGCCGTCCTACGAGCAGTACTTC. Translated: CASSQNSLAPSYEQYF. The genes are TRBV2 and TRBJ2-7, with TRBD2 as a possible D gene (6 bases). Germline V CDR1 and CDR2: SNHLY, FYNNEI. Trimming left V 6 bases short and J 1 base short, with 19 bases between. The CDR3 sequence is 16 residues long. Together with reference TRBV2 and TRBJ2-7, the CDR3 gives the full variable domain: EPEVTQTPSHQVTQMGQEVILRCVPISNHLYFYWYRQILGQKVEFLVSFYNNEISEKSEIFDDQFSVERPDGSNFTLKIRSTKLEDSAMYFCASSQNSLAPSYEQYFGPGTRLTVT.

The chain couples TRBV7-3 to TRBJ2-3; 8 nucleotides agree with TRBD1. Germline V gene data show CDR1 as SGHTA and CDR2 as FQGTGA. This CDR3 has 15 residues. The V gene end was trimmed by 2 bases and the J gene end by 6 bases; junction bases not matched to a gene: 7. CDR3 protein: CASSLQGAMGDTQYF. The CDR3 DNA is TGTGCCAGCAGCTTACAGGGGGCGATGGGGGATACGCAGTATTTT.

The V call is TRBV5-1, the J call TRBJ1-1, with TRBD1 as a possible D gene (5 bases). The CDR3 is made up of 13 amino acids. Looked up from germline, CDR1 is SGHRS and CDR2 is YFSETQ. V gave up 5 bases and J gave up 3 bases, with 11 bases separating them. CDR3 in DNA: TGCGCCAGCAGAGGGGAAGGGGACACTGAAGCTTTCTTT. Its translation is CASRGEGDTEAFF.

The chain couples TRBV6-4 to TRBJ2-1; 10 bases are a match to TRBD1. This CDR3 contains 16 residues. Per the germline V gene, CDR1 is MRHNA and CDR2 is SNTAGT. The V segment lost 10 bases and the J segment 7 bases; nucleotides outside the gene matches: 16. The CDR3 DNA follows: TGTGCCACGAGCGAAACCGGGACAGGGGCAAGGAATGAGCAGTTCTTC. Translating it yields CATSETGTGARNEQFF.

The chain links TRBV4-2 to TRBJ2-7, with 7 nucleotides matching TRBD1. J gave up 3 bases and V 2 bases, and 10 bases lay outside the gene matches. CDR1 and CDR2 (germline): LGHNA, YNFKEQ. This CDR3 comprises 16 residues. The CDR3 nucleotides are TGTGCCAGCAGCCAACCCTCACTGGGACAGAACTACGAGCAGTACTTC. Its protein is CASSQPSLGQNYEQYF.

This chain links TRBV30 with TRBJ1-6; 7 nucleotides line up with TRBD1. In germline, CDR1 is GTSNPN, CDR2 SVGIG (reference sequence). The CDR3 consists of 14 residues. The J segment lost 7 bases and the V segment lost 1 base, leaving 4 bases of the junction unmatched. CDR3 amino acids: CAWSDGTENSPLHF. In DNA, the CDR3 is TGTGCCTGGAGTGACGGGACAGAAAATTCACCCCTCCACTTT.

This chain uses TRBV12-3 or TRBV12-4 with TRBJ1-2; D unclear. This CDR3 is 13 amino acids long. The V and J ends lost 7 bases and 4 bases respectively, with 13 bases between them. The CDR3 DNA is TGTGCCAGCAACCCACCGGGGTTCTATGGCTACACCTTC. Its translation: CASNPPGFYGYTF.